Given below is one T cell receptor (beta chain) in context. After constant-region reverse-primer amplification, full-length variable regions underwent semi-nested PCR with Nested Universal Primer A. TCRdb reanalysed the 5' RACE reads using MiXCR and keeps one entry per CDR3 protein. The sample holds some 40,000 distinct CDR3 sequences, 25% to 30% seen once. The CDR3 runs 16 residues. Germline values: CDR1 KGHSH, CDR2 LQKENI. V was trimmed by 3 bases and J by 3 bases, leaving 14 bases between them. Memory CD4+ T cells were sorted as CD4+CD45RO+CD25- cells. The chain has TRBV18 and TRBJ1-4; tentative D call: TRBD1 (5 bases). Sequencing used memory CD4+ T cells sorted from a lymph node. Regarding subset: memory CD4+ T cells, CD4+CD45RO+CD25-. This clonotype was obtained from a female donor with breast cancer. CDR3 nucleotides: TGTGCCAGCTCACCTCCAGGGACTAGGGCTAATGAAAAACTGTTTTTT. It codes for CASSPPGTRANEKLFF.